Presented here are 32 T cell receptor beta chains from one specimen sequenced in a study of cytomegalovirus exposure and HLA in healthy donors. Researchers ran the PCR with 60 Vbeta and 13 Jbeta primers. The repertoire was sequenced with immunoSEQ multiplex PCR; TCRdb's copy has only in-frame clones and lacks some. The data contain roughly 100,000 clones, 80% to 85% of them singletons. Material: PBMCs. These receptors all stem from a man aged 30 to 39 in good health and CMV-seropositive.

The chain couples TRBV12-5 to TRBJ1-1; D uncertain. Trimming took off 3 bases at V and 3 bases at J, with 2 bases between the two ends. Germline V CDR1 and CDR2: LGHNT, FRNRAP. The CDR3 runs 11 residues. The CDR3 protein is CASGFDTEAFF. CDR3 nucleotide sequence: TGTGCTAGTGGTTTCGACACTGAAGCTTTCTTT.

V usage is TRBV7-6 and J usage is TRBJ2-3, with D hard to call. The CDR3 is made up of 13 amino acids. Germline values: CDR1 SGHVS, CDR2 FNYEAQ. The germline V and J ends were trimmed by 5 bases and 4 bases, with 10 bases remaining between them. The CDR3 spells CASSPYEADTQYF. CDR3 bases: TGTGCCAGCAGCCCATATGAGGCAGATACGCAGTATTTT.

In DNA, the CDR3 is TGTGCCAGCAGCCAGACAGGGGTCTACGAGCAGTACTTC. Translation: CASSQTGVYEQYF. J is TRBJ2-7 and V is TRBV7-6, with TRBD1 matching 8 bases. Germline values: CDR1 SGHVS, CDR2 FNYEAQ. This CDR3 is built from 13 residues. Germline trimming cut 5 bases from V and 3 bases from J; bases unmatched to any gene: 3.

The chain links TRBV29-1 to TRBJ1-1, with 8 nucleotides matching TRBD1. There are 12 residues in the CDR3. Germline V lookup: CDR1 SQVTM, CDR2 ANQGSEA. The V and J ends lost 6 bases and 3 bases, in that order; junction bases with no gene match: 3. The CDR3 coding sequence is TGCAGCGTCAGGGGGCTGGACACTGAAGCTTTCTTT. Encoded protein: CSVRGLDTEAFF.

This clone has more than one count but fewer than ten. V usage is TRBV10-1 and J usage is TRBJ2-3; D gene uncertain. V was trimmed by 4 bases and J by 7 bases, leaving 12 bases between them. CDR3 length: 13 residues. CDR1 and CDR2 from the germline V gene are WNHNN and SYGVQD (reference sequence). The CDR3 protein is CASSGPGPHTQYF. CDR3 bases: TGCGCCAGCAGTGGCCCCGGTCCTCATACGCAGTATTTT.

The chain's CDR3 is CASSLAGRGNQPQHF. CDR3 in DNA: TGTGCCAGCAGCTTAGCTGGCAGGGGCAATCAGCCCCAGCATTTT. The chain carries TRBV7-8 and TRBJ1-5; D is possibly TRBD1 (5 bases). The CDR3 spans 15 residues. CDR1 and CDR2 from the germline V gene are SGHVS and FQNEAQ. V was pared by 0 bases and J by 2 bases, with 8 bases between.

This chain connects TRBV7-9 to TRBJ2-5, with D maybe TRBD1 (6 bases). The germline gives CDR1 SEHNR, CDR2 FQNEAQ (reference sequence). V was clipped by 3 bases and J by 2 bases, with 10 bases between them. This CDR3 is built from 14 residues. CDR3 in amino acids: CASSFQGLQETQYF. Here the CDR3 DNA reads TGTGCCAGCAGCTTCCAGGGGTTACAAGAGACCCAGTACTTC.

The rearrangement links TRBV7-2 to TRBJ2-2; D perhaps matches TRBD1 (6 bases). V was shortened by 3 bases and J by 7 bases, with 9 bases between the two germline ends. The CDR3 runs to 13 residues. CDR1 and CDR2 from the germline V gene are SGHTA and FQGNSA. The CDR3, as DNA: TGTGCCAGCAGCTTCAGGGGTGGCGGGGAGCTGTTTTTT. This encodes CASSFRGGGELFF.

J is TRBJ2-3 and V is TRBV5-4, with 9 bases fitting TRBD2. The germline CDR1 and CDR2 sequences are SGHNT and YYREEE (reference sequence). Trimming cost V 1 base and J 2 bases; bases outside gene matches: 5. This CDR3 has 16 residues. The DNA for the CDR3 is TGTGCCAGCAGCTTGAGGCTAGCGGGGAACACAGATACGCAGTATTTT. Translated, it gives CASSLRLAGNTDTQYF.

The V gene is TRBV28, the J gene TRBJ2-7; a weak D match, TRBD2 (7 bases). Germline CDR1 and CDR2: MDHEN and SYDVKM. The CDR3 runs to 13 residues. V lost 3 bases to trimming and J lost 3 bases, with 9 bases between them. CDR3 coding DNA: TGTGCCAGCAGTTTGGGGGGGCTCTACGAGCAGTACTTC. Translating it yields CASSLGGLYEQYF.

The chain uses TRBV4-2 and TRBJ2-2, with D perhaps TRBD2 (6 bases). This CDR3 contains 16 residues. Trimming removed 1 base from V and 2 bases from J, with 11 bases in between. Germline CDR1 reads LGHNA; CDR2 reads YNFKEQ. The CDR3 DNA is TGTGCCAGCAGCCAAGGCCGGGACTTTAACACCGGGGAGCTGTTTTTT. Its translation: CASSQGRDFNTGELFF.

This chain uses TRBV19 with TRBJ1-2, with D possibly being TRBD1 (5 bases). Trimming pared 2 bases from V and 5 bases from J, leaving 12 bases between. Germline V gene sequence: CDR1 LNHDA, CDR2 SQIVND (reference sequence). The CDR3 totals 14 residues. The CDR3 sequence: CASSIRGLGYGYTF. CDR3 coding DNA: TGTGCCAGTAGTATACGGGGGTTGGGTTATGGCTACACCTTC.

The J gene is TRBJ1-6, the V gene TRBV5-1, with a possible D match to TRBD1 (6 bases). The CDR3 covers 15 residues. Trimming removed 0 bases at V and 7 bases at J, with 11 bases between. Germline V lookup: CDR1 SGHRS, CDR2 YFSETQ. CDR3 in amino acids: CASSLVGALNSPLHF. CDR3 nucleotides: TGCGCCAGCAGCTTGGTGGGGGCTCTCAATTCACCCCTCCACTTT.

The chain couples TRBV4-1 to TRBJ2-7; a possible D gene is TRBD1 (5 bases). The CDR3 extends over 20 amino acids. The germline CDR1 and CDR2 sequences are MGHRA and YSYEKL. Trimming shortened V by 5 bases and J by 0 bases, and 29 bases separated the two germline ends. In nucleotides, the CDR3 is TGCGCCAGCAGCTACCAAGAGTTCGACAGTTGGGGCCTAAGCTCCTACGAGCAGTACTTC. Translation gives CASSYQEFDSWGLSSYEQYF.

The chain recombines TRBV18 with TRBJ2-7; possible D gene TRBD1, 5 bases. Germline CDR1 is KGHSH and CDR2 is LQKENI. V lost 5 bases and J 4 bases, leaving 18 bases between the germline ends. The CDR3 has 15 residues. The CDR3: CASSIPGRAAYEQYF. The CDR3 DNA reads as TGTGCCAGCTCAATCCCGGGCAGGGCGGCATACGAGCAGTACTTC.

This chain uses TRBV4-2 with TRBJ2-3; 8 bases fit TRBD1. Germline CDR1 LGHNA, CDR2 YNFKEQ. CDR3 length: 14 amino acids. V dropped 7 bases and J dropped 2; count of bases not matched to a gene: 5. DNA for the CDR3: TGTGCCAGCAAAAAGGGACAGGACACAGATACGCAGTATTTT. Residues: CASKKGQDTDTQYF.

The chain links TRBV7-9 to TRBJ1-1; TRBD1 agrees at 10 bases. Germline V gene lookup returns CDR1 SEHNR and CDR2 FQNEAQ (reference sequence). The V and J ends lost 1 base and 7 bases, in that order; junction bases with no gene match: 9. The CDR3 totals 16 residues. This chain's CDR3 is CASSLDFMGQGNEAFF. The CDR3 DNA sequence: TGTGCCAGCAGCTTAGATTTTATGGGACAGGGGAATGAAGCTTTCTTT.

The chain has TRBV29-1 and TRBJ2-2; 7 nucleotides line up with TRBD1. This CDR3 is 14 amino acids long. The V gene's germline CDR1 is SQVTM and CDR2 ANQGSEA. The junction had 7 bases not matched to a gene; V was cut back by 7 bases and J by 2 bases. The CDR3: CSAATGTNTGELFF. For the CDR3, the DNA is TGCAGCGCCGCGACAGGGACCAACACCGGGGAGCTGTTTTTT.

The V gene is TRBV7-2, the J gene TRBJ2-7; D remains ambiguous. Trimming removed 2 bases at V and 4 bases at J, with 6 bases between. CDR3 length equals 12 residues. Germline CDR1 SGHTA, CDR2 FQGNSA. CDR3 loop: CASSLIGYEQYF. CDR3 DNA sequence: TGTGCCAGCAGCTTAATCGGGTACGAGCAGTACTTC.

This rearrangement joins TRBV9 to TRBJ2-3, with TRBD1 matching over 8 bases. Trimming at V came to 0 bases and at J to 4 bases, leaving 4 bases not matched to a gene. The CDR3 runs to 15 residues. Germline V lookup: CDR1 SGDLS, CDR2 YYNGEE. CDR3 bases: TGTGCCAGCAGCGTAGTGGACAGGGTCCCAGATACGCAGTATTTT. It yields the protein CASSVVDRVPDTQYF.

V gene TRBV10-3 combines with J gene TRBJ2-5; TRBD1 matches at 7 bases. The germline gives CDR1 ENHRY, CDR2 SYGVKD. V dropped 6 bases and J dropped 2; count of bases not matched to a gene: 12. The CDR3 runs 16 residues. CDR3 coding DNA: TGTGCCATCAGCGAAATTCTGGACAGGCTGCAAGAGACCCAGTACTTC. Its translation is CAISEILDRLQETQYF.

This chain uses TRBV27 with TRBJ1-1; D might be TRBD1 (5 bases). The CDR3 loop spans 15 amino acids. In germline, CDR1 is MNHEY, CDR2 SMNVEV (reference sequence). V shed 6 bases and J shed 1 base, with 15 bases lying between them. CDR3 nucleotides: TGTGCCAGCAGAGACGGGGGGTCGGGGAACACTGAAGCTTTCTTT. Translated, it gives CASRDGGSGNTEAFF.

V usage is TRBV11-3 and J usage is TRBJ2-7; 8 nucleotides match TRBD1. Germline V gene data show CDR1 as SGHNT and CDR2 as YENEEA. The trim removed 3 bases at V and 4 bases at J, leaving 20 bases unmatched. The CDR3 runs 19 residues. CDR3 sequence (DNA): TGTGCCAGCAGCTTCGTCAGACAGGGGCGAGGACTGTTCTCATACGAGCAGTACTTC. Amino acid sequence: CASSFVRQGRGLFSYEQYF.

This chain links TRBV10-3 with TRBJ1-5, with D unclear. Germline CDR1 is ENHRY and CDR2 is SYGVKD. The V gene lost 0 bases and the J gene lost 7 bases, with 7 bases spanning the gap. The CDR3 contains 13 residues. In DNA form, the CDR3 reads TGTGCCATCAGTGAGTCGAGCCCCCAGCCCCAGCATTTT. Its protein is CAISESSPQPQHF.

The genes are TRBV5-1 and TRBJ2-7; 7 nucleotides align to TRBD1. Germline V gene sequence: CDR1 SGHRS, CDR2 YFSETQ. The CDR3 has 14 amino acids. V shed 3 bases and J 2 bases; nucleotides not matched to a gene: 5. Here the CDR3 reads CASSSGTATYEQYF. CDR3 DNA: TGCGCCAGCAGCTCCGGGACAGCGACCTACGAGCAGTACTTC.

This clone showed up just once. V usage is TRBV6-5 and J usage is TRBJ1-5; D gene uncertain. CDR3 length: 13 amino acids. Germline V lookup: CDR1 MNHEY, CDR2 SVGAGI. V lost 0 bases and J 4 bases, leaving 4 bases between the germline ends. The CDR3: CASSYSENQPQHF. The CDR3 bases are TGTGCCAGCAGTTACTCGGAGAATCAGCCCCAGCATTTT.

This chain links TRBV18 with TRBJ2-5; TRBD1 matches at 9 bases. J lost 5 bases, V lost 0 bases, and 4 bases had no gene match. Germline lookup yields CDR1 KGHSH and CDR2 LQKENI. This CDR3 spans 15 amino acids. This CDR3 is CASSPPGQGRETQYF. In DNA, the CDR3 is TGTGCCAGCTCACCACCGGGACAGGGCAGGGAGACCCAGTACTTC.

The sample holds a few counts of this clone. CDR3 residues: CATSRDSPNQPQHF. In DNA form, the CDR3 reads TGTGCCACCTCAAGGGACAGCCCCAATCAGCCCCAGCATTTT. The V and J genes are TRBV2 and TRBJ1-5, with 7 bases fitting TRBD1. V dropped 10 bases and J dropped 3; count of bases not matched to a gene: 9. The CDR3 is 14 residues long. Per germline, CDR1 SNHLY and CDR2 FYNNEI. Based on the CDR3 plus reference TRBV2 and TRBJ1-5, the full variable domain is EPEVTQTPSHQVTQMGQEVILRCVPISNHLYFYWYRQILGQKVEFLVSFYNNEISEKSEIFDDQFSVERPDGSNFTLKIRSTKLEDSAMYFCATSRDSPNQPQHFGDGTRLSIL.

Of note for this clone: In this CDR3 the conserved last residue, phenylalanine or tryptophan, is missing, so a read error is likely. The chain is built from TRBV5-6 and TRBJ2-3, with D perhaps matching TRBD1 (5 bases). The germline V gene encodes CDR1 SGHDT and CDR2 YYEEEE. The CDR3 covers 12 residues. V lost 5 bases and J lost 9, with 13 bases in between. The CDR3 is CASRRTTVTQYV. As DNA, the CDR3 is TGTGCCAGCAGACGGACAACTGTCACGCAGTATGTT.

The chain employs TRBV4-2 and TRBJ1-2; 10 bases fit TRBD1. This CDR3 region has 14 residues. CDR1 LGHNA and CDR2 YNFKEQ come from the germline V gene. With V trimmed by 6 bases and J by 8 bases, 9 bases remained unmatched. The CDR3 loop reads CASRPTGTGVGYTF. In DNA form, the CDR3 reads TGTGCCAGCAGACCAACCGGGACAGGGGTCGGCTACACCTTC.

The chain recombines TRBV4-1 with TRBJ2-7; TRBD2 aligns across 12 bases. The germline V gene has CDR1 MGHRA and CDR2 YSYEKL. V shed 5 bases and J 4 bases; nucleotides not matched to a gene: 3. The CDR3 contains 14 residues. The CDR3 bases are TGCGCCAGCAGCGGACTAGCGGGGACTTACGAGCAGTACTTC. Its protein is CASSGLAGTYEQYF.

The chain combines TRBV28 with TRBJ1-2, with D maybe TRBD1 (6 bases). V was cut by 4 bases and J by 0 bases, with 12 bases left in between. CDR3 length: 15 residues. From germline, CDR1 is MDHEN and CDR2 SYDVKM. The CDR3 here is CASSWGGRTNYGYTF. In nucleotides, the CDR3 is TGTGCCAGCAGTTGGGGGGGGCGCACTAACTATGGCTACACCTTC.